Below are 10 T cell receptor beta chains sequenced from a single sample in a study of identical twins. MiXCR, applied by TCRdb to the 5' RACE reads, yields one record per CDR3 protein. The table has 260,000 or so distinct CDR3 sequences, 7.5% seen once. This same sample was also part of a study on yellow fever vaccine responses in identical twins.

The sequencing input was CD8+ T cells sorted from blood. These receptors all stem from a woman under 30 in good health.

This clonotype was seen repeatedly, ten times or more. The chain links TRBV28 to TRBJ2-2; TRBD2 matches 9 bases. Germline trimming cut 8 bases from V and 3 bases from J; bases unmatched to any gene: 4. The CDR3 is 14 amino acids. In germline, CDR1 is MDHEN, CDR2 SYDVKM. The CDR3 loop is CASLVAGDTGELFF. CDR3 in DNA: TGTGCCAGCCTCGTAGCGGGAGACACCGGGGAGCTGTTTTTT.

The chain is built from TRBV20-1 and TRBJ1-6; 7 bases align to TRBD1. Germline V gene lookup returns CDR1 DFQATT and CDR2 SNEGSKA (reference sequence). The length of the CDR3 is 15 residues. Trimming at V came to 5 bases and at J to 7 bases, leaving 11 bases not matched to a gene. The CDR3 coding sequence is TGCAGTGCTGACTTAACAGGGGTAGCCAATTCACCCCTCCACTTT. This encodes CSADLTGVANSPLHF.

Comments on this clonotype: A much larger clone is a single base away; this may be a read error. The V call is TRBV24-1, the J call TRBJ2-1; weak D call: TRBD2 (6 bases). This CDR3 is 15 amino acids long. Germline values: CDR1 KGHDR, CDR2 SFDVKD. This CDR3 reads CATSDGDGGNNKQFF. CDR3 nucleotide sequence: TGTGCCACCAGTGATGGGGACGGCGGGAACAATAAGCAGTTCTTC.

The V call is TRBV29-1, the J call TRBJ2-1; 7 nucleotides line up with TRBD2. The V gene end was trimmed by 3 bases and the J gene end by 9 bases; junction bases not matched to a gene: 11. The CDR3 loop spans 14 amino acids. The V gene's germline CDR1 is SQVTM and CDR2 ANQGSEA. The CDR3 spells CSVDPGGAGVEQFF. The CDR3 DNA reads as TGCAGCGTTGACCCAGGAGGGGCGGGAGTTGAGCAGTTCTTC.

This clonotype came up many times. The chain joins TRBV3-1 to TRBJ2-3, with 8 nucleotides matching TRBD2. Germline CDR1 reads LGHDT; CDR2 reads YNNKEL (reference sequence). V trimming: 4 bases; J trimming: 4 bases; junction bases outside the gene matches: 4. This CDR3 is 14 amino acids long. CDR3 in amino acids: CASSRRTSSDTQYF. CDR3 nucleotide sequence: TGTGCCAGCAGCCGACGGACTAGCTCAGATACGCAGTATTTT.

The rearrangement joins TRBV2 to TRBJ1-1; 8 positions agree with TRBD1. The V and J ends lost 8 bases and 0 bases, in that order; junction bases with no gene match: 14. Germline V CDR1 and CDR2: SNHLY, FYNNEI. The CDR3 is 17 residues long. The CDR3 sequence: CASARRTGSRVNTEAFF. The DNA of the CDR3 is TGTGCCAGCGCCCGTCGGACAGGGAGTAGGGTGAACACTGAAGCTTTCTTT.

Turning to this clonotype: At one end, the junction sequence differs from germline, possibly due to a read error. This sequence joins TRBV6-2 or TRBV6-3 and TRBJ2-3; 14 nucleotides agree with TRBD2. Germline-derived CDR1 and CDR2 are MNHEY and SVGEGT. The CDR3 loop spans 22 amino acids. The CDR3 is CASGYQFLPGLAGGLSTDTQYF. In nucleotides, the CDR3 is TGTGCCAGCGGTTATCAGTTTCTCCCCGGACTAGCGGGAGGACTAAGCACAGATACGCAGTATTTT.

Only a few counts were recorded for this clonotype. The V call is TRBV28, the J call TRBJ2-1; a possible D gene is TRBD2 (5 bases). The CDR3 is 14 amino acids. The V end was cut by 3 bases, the J end by 8 bases, with 14 bases between. Germline CDR1 reads MDHEN; CDR2 reads SYDVKM. The DNA of the CDR3 is TGTGCCAGCAGTTTTGGTGGGGTCGGGGATGAGCAGTTCTTC. It specifies CASSFGGVGDEQFF.

Ten or more counts support this clonotype. The chain is built from TRBV7-9 and TRBJ2-5, with 7 bases matching TRBD2. Per germline, CDR1 SEHNR and CDR2 FQNEAQ (reference sequence). The length of the CDR3 is 17 residues. V lost 5 bases, J lost 3 bases, and 15 bases stayed unmatched. The CDR3 protein is CASSHDVLAVREETQYF. As DNA, the CDR3 is TGTGCCAGCAGCCATGATGTCCTAGCGGTTCGAGAAGAGACCCAGTACTTC.

The chain couples TRBV7-9 to TRBJ2-3; 9 bases are shared with TRBD2. CDR3 length: 16 residues. In germline, CDR1 is SEHNR, CDR2 FQNEAQ (reference sequence). V lost 4 bases and J lost 4; bases outside the gene matches: 9. The CDR3 region is CASSSPLAGSADTQYF. The CDR3, as DNA: TGTGCCAGCAGCTCACCTCTAGCGGGATCCGCAGATACGCAGTATTTT.